These T cell receptor beta chains were read from a single sample in a study of T cell repertoires in cytomegalovirus infection. TCRdb called the reads again in MiXCR, with one record for every CDR3 protein. The sample has a few hundred thousand distinct CDR3 sequences, roughly 17% seen once; the top ten hold more than 10%. Sequenced sample: PBMCs. These receptors were taken from a human donor in good health (CMV status not recorded). Some clones in this sample may be carry-over from other donors' samples. Both conserved end residues are part of each CDR3. The D gene is left open where the match is weak. Expanded clones are given a class, and other clones once, few, many or no size at all.

J: TRBJ2-6; D: .; size: many; V: TRBV7-2; CDR3: CASLGRPGANVLTF; DNA: TGTGCCAGCCTCGGTCGTCCTGGGGCCAACGTCCTGACTTTC
J: TRBJ2-3; D: TRBD2; size: .; V: TRBV20-1; CDR3: CSARGVLAGGPSGTDTQYF; DNA: TGCAGTGCTAGAGGGGTACTAGCGGGGGGTCCTTCTGGCACAGATACGCAGTATTTT
J: TRBJ2-7; D: TRBD1; size: many; V: TRBV11-3; CDR3: CASSLGFTGAEQYF; DNA: TGTGCCAGCAGCTTAGGATTCACAGGGGCCGAGCAGTACTTC
J: TRBJ2-5; D: TRBD1; size: .; V: TRBV19; CDR3: CARKGQAEETQYF; DNA: TGTGCCAGGAAGGGACAGGCCGAAGAGACCCAGTACTTC
J: TRBJ2-1; D: TRBD2; size: many; V: TRBV7-2; CDR3: CASSLALGLAGYNEQFF; DNA: TGTGCCAGCAGCTTAGCCCTGGGACTAGCGGGCTACAATGAGCAGTTCTTC
J: TRBJ2-5; D: .; size: many; V: TRBV20-1; CDR3: CSARDFGDSWETQYF; DNA: TGCAGTGCTAGAGATTTTGGAGACAGTTGGGAGACCCAGTACTTC
J: TRBJ1-4; D: .; size: many; V: TRBV7-2; CDR3: CASSPGLGSEKLFF; DNA: TGTGCCAGCAGCCCCGGTTTGGGGAGTGAAAAACTGTTTTTT
J: TRBJ1-5; D: .; size: .; V: TRBV28; CDR3: CASYDTIQPQHF; DNA: TGTGCCAGCTACGACACCATTCAGCCCCAGCATTTT
J: TRBJ1-1; D: TRBD1; size: few; V: TRBV6-2/TRBV6-3; CDR3: CASRPKSPGTVNTEAFF; DNA: TGTGCCAGCAGACCTAAGAGCCCCGGGACAGTGAACACTGAAGCTTTCTTT
J: TRBJ2-7; D: TRBD1; size: many; V: TRBV7-2; CDR3: CASSLGGQTTYEQYF; DNA: TGTGCCAGCAGCTTAGGGGGACAGACGACCTACGAGCAGTACTTC
J: TRBJ2-4; D: TRBD1; size: few; V: TRBV6-2/TRBV6-3; CDR3: CASSHRPGQKKNIQYF; DNA: TGTGCCAGCAGTCACCGACCGGGACAGAAAAAAAACATTCAGTACTTC
J: TRBJ2-5; D: .; size: many; V: TRBV7-4; CDR3: CASSEGEETQYF; DNA: TGTGCCAGCAGCGAGGGGGAGGAGACCCAGTACTTC
J: TRBJ2-1; D: .; size: .; V: TRBV7-3; CDR3: CASSLQQGTGNEQFF; DNA: TGTGCCAGCAGCTTACAACAGGGTACGGGCAATGAGCAGTTCTTC
J: TRBJ1-4; D: TRBD1; size: many; V: TRBV12-3/TRBV12-4; CDR3: CASSFNTGGGEKLFF; DNA: TGTGCCAGCAGTTTTAATACAGGGGGCGGTGAAAAACTGTTTTTT
J: TRBJ1-4; D: .; size: many; V: TRBV7-9; CDR3: CASSPGSNAEKLFF; DNA: TGTGCCAGCAGCCCGGGCAGCAATGCCGAAAAACTGTTTTTT
J: TRBJ1-2; D: .; size: .; V: TRBV5-1; CDR3: CASSSKQGYGYTF; DNA: TGCGCCAGCAGCTCGAAACAGGGTTACGGCTACACCTTC
J: TRBJ1-3; D: .; size: .; V: TRBV4-2; CDR3: CASSQDLDANSGNTIYF; DNA: TGTGCCAGCAGCCAAGATCTTGACGCAAACTCTGGAAACACCATATATTTT
J: TRBJ1-3; D: .; size: few; V: TRBV7-2; CDR3: CASSPEGGRVSGNTIYF; DNA: TGTGCCAGCAGCCCCGAGGGGGGCCGGGTGTCTGGAAACACCATATATTTT
J: TRBJ1-1; D: .; size: many; V: TRBV6-6; CDR3: CASSYSISGATEAFF; DNA: TGTGCCAGCAGTTACTCGATTTCGGGTGCCACTGAAGCTTTCTTT
J: TRBJ2-3; D: TRBD2; size: .; V: TRBV10-2; CDR3: CASGATSVTTQYF; DNA: TGCGCCAGCGGGGCTACTAGCGTAACTACGCAGTATTTT
J: TRBJ2-5; D: TRBD2; size: .; V: TRBV20-1; CDR3: CSVAGGGETQYF; DNA: TGCAGTGTCGCGGGGGGCGGGGAGACCCAGTACTTC
J: TRBJ2-1; D: .; size: many; V: TRBV10-3; CDR3: CAISESSGVMNNEQFF; DNA: TGTGCCATCAGTGAGTCGTCTGGGGTAATGAACAATGAGCAGTTCTTC
J: TRBJ2-5; D: TRBD2; size: .; V: TRBV7-2; CDR3: CASSGGGAGGETQYF; DNA: TGTGCCAGCAGCGGAGGTGGGGCGGGGGGAGAGACCCAGTACTTC